This T cell receptor (beta chain) was identified during a study of CD4 T cells in relation to SARS-CoV-2 and coronaviruses (dated by TCRdb to the early 2020s). General notes on the study: In the ViraFEST assay, PBMCs were cultured with antigen for under 13 days, after which TCR beta CDR3s were sequenced to identify antigen-specific clonal expansions. At the level of individual TCR clonotypes, the study measured memory CD4+ T cell crossreactivity between SARS-CoV-2 spike protein and common cold coronavirus spike proteins. A different TCR-beta assay, based on Illumina, was used to sequence expansion assays from other donors in the study. The Adaptive Biotechnologies TCR-sequencing kit was used to sequence samples from three pre-COVID donors and the naive versus memory experiments, while other data came from Illumina-based sequencing. The negative reference condition was either a culture with an HIV-1 Nef peptide pool or a culture with no peptide. Shared crossreactive spike epitopes were mapped to their HLA restriction using patient-derived lymphoblastoid cell lines. On the study overall, not on this receptor specifically: Small numbers of patients and of tested TCRs limited the study. Since the crossreactivity analysis centred on spike protein, crossreactivity against other viral proteins was not assessed. Pre-pandemic and post-infection samples were not both contributed by any donor, so tracing of the source of pre-existing responses was limited. Crossreactive clones showed significantly weaker SARS-CoV-2-driven expansion than monoreactive clones, consistent with antigenic imprinting. About 65% of donors had memory CD4+ clonotypes that crossrecognized SARS-CoV-2 and at least one common cold coronavirus spike.

CD4+ T cells from unexposed donors were collected before the COVID-19 pandemic (2011-2018). After around 10 days of culture, CD4+ T cells were isolated with the EasySep CD4+ T cell isolation kit. As cell number allowed, CD4+ T cells from unexposed donors were tested for reactivity to SARS-CoV-2 S and N and to four common cold coronavirus spike pools. Each well received millions of PBMCs, cultured in IMDM supplemented with approximately 4.5% human AB serum and around 10 IU/ml IL-2. Half of the culture medium was replaced with fresh IL-2-containing medium on days 3 and 7. Each peptide culture condition was generally run in triplicate replicate wells. The leukapheresis product used for the unexposed donors was purchased from a commercial source. PBMCs were isolated from leukapheresis product or whole blood by Ficoll-Paque PLUS gradient centrifugation. The PBMCs went either fresh into the expansion assay or into cryopreservation at -140 degrees C. The QIAamp Micro DNA Kit was used to extract genomic DNA from the CD4+ T cells.

V lost 0 bases and J lost 7 bases; the stretch between them is 9 bases long. Sequences SGHDT (CDR1) and YYEEEE (CDR2) are obtained from the germline V gene. Taken from cysteine to phenylalanine, the CDR3 has 13 residues. Only CDR3 DNA is held: 39 bases, read in frame from base 1. To prepare the library, the immunoSEQ multiplex PCR assay was applied. The authors processed their data as follows. Preprocessing removed nonproductive sequences and CDR3s not starting with C, not ending with F or W, or shorter than 7 amino acids. Antigen-specific clonotypes were called with the MANAFEST web app on the basis of expansion relative to the reference and to other culture wells. A clone counted as positive if significantly expanded in 2 of 3 replicate wells versus the reference culture at FDR below 0.05. For a clone to be considered positive, significant expansion relative to all other tandem wells and an odds ratio above 5 were also required. CDR3 homology was quantified as pairwise Levenshtein distance, calculated with the stringdist R package after three terminal residues were trimmed from each end. TCRdb took this table from immuneACCESS and kept in-frame rearrangements with V and J called. Such tables lack part of the clones; where checked against another copy, unresolved V genes explain under half of the gap, and the rest is unexplained. V, J and clone size reflect that table, while D and trimming were determined from the DNA. The sample table contains about 24,000 clones; only one count was recorded for around 76% of them. Of the sample, roughly 12% is held by the ten largest clones.

This clone appeared a single time. Its antigen target is currently unknown. One base away there is no much larger clone; base qualities are not given. The specimen was CD4+ T cells from PBMCs, cultured in vitro. The TCR originated in a human donor in good health. The V gene is TRBV5-6 and the J gene is TRBJ2-3, with the D gene call left open. The encoded CDR3 is CASSLVEVYTQYF. The DNA sequence is given as TGTGCCAGCAGCTTGGTAGAGGTGTATACGCAGTATTTT.